What follows describes a single TCR beta chain. Methods used by the authors: Estimation of nucleated cell counts was performed using reference gene primer amplification. Profiled with immunoSEQ multiplex PCR; TCRdb holds only in-frame clones, not every one. V, J and clone size reflect that table, while D and trimming were determined from the DNA. Altogether 200,000 to 250,000 clones are present, around four fifths being singletons, with the ten largest covering approximately 5.2%. V trimming: 2 bases; J trimming: 9 bases; junction bases outside the gene matches: 8. The V gene's germline CDR1 is MNHEY and CDR2 SMNVEV (reference sequence). This CDR3 comprises 15 residues. This sample stems from a study of blood T cell repertoires in COVID-19. For the study at large: The analysed material was cDNA or gDNA that came from T cells, B-cell-depleted T cells, or PBMCs.

This receptor was taken from a woman in her 70s with COVID-19, enrolled during active disease. This chain joins TRBV27 and TRBJ2-3, with TRBD2 matching over 10 bases. The sequencing sample was made of peripheral blood. CDR3 nucleotide sequence: TGTGCCAGCAGTTTACTAGCGGGGGCTGGATCGACGCAGTATTTT. It codes for CASSLLAGAGSTQYF.